This T cell receptor beta chain was captured by sequencing in a study of blood T cell repertoires in COVID-19. The overall study: COVID-19 samples, acute and convalescent, were from the United States, Italy and Spain.

As originally analysed: Reference gene primer amplification gave nucleated cell count estimates. The repertoire was sequenced with immunoSEQ multiplex PCR; TCRdb's copy has only in-frame clones and lacks some. The V and J calls and clone size were taken over from that table, and D and trimming were inferred from the DNA. This repertoire shows 200,000 to 250,000 clones, 80% to 90% found once; its top ten account for roughly 3.8%. Residents of approximately 25 US areas, aged about 18 to 89 years, made up the participants. Participants' reported clinical history set cohort assignment. CDR1 MGHRA and CDR2 YSYEKL come from the germline V gene. The CDR3 is made up of 15 amino acids. V lost 4 bases, J lost 1 base, and 13 bases lay in between.

This sequence originates from a woman in her thirties or forties with acute COVID-19. The chain links TRBV4-1 to TRBJ2-5, with a possible D match to TRBD1 (5 bases). What was sequenced was PBMCs or T cells enriched from blood (not recorded which). CDR3 nucleotides: TGCGCCAGCAGCCTTATCGACAGCACCCAAGAGACCCAGTACTTC. Residues: CASSLIDSTQETQYF.